Shown below are 25 T cell receptor beta chains from a single sample sequenced in a study of PD-L1 blockade in urothelial cancer. Method: immunoSEQ multiplex PCR; TCRdb's copy keeps in-frame clones and lacks some. This repertoire shows 45,000 to 50,000 clones, more than 70% found once; its top ten account for about 4%. The sample in question was PBMCs, obtained around atezolizumab (anti-PD-L1) treatment. The receptors derive from a man older than 75 with urothelial cancer.

The chain combines TRBV2 with TRBJ1-1; 8 positions agree with TRBD1. The CDR3 length is 14 residues. In germline, CDR1 is SNHLY, CDR2 FYNNEI. V shed 7 bases and J 4 bases; nucleotides not matched to a gene: 8. The CDR3 nucleotides are TGTGCCAGCATTTTCGATACAGGGGGCACTGAAGCTTTCTTT. Encoded protein: CASIFDTGGTEAFF.

The chain has TRBV7-2 and TRBJ2-7, with TRBD1 matching 7 bases. The CDR3 contains 17 residues. The V gene end was trimmed by 2 bases and the J gene end by 2 bases; junction bases not matched to a gene: 12. The germline V gene encodes CDR1 SGHTA and CDR2 FQGNSA. This CDR3 is CASSLFFLGTAPYEQYF. CDR3 DNA: TGTGCCAGCAGCTTATTTTTCTTGGGGACAGCCCCCTACGAGCAGTACTTC.

The V call is TRBV19, the J call TRBJ2-3; TRBD1 agrees at 8 bases. V lost 9 bases, J lost 2 bases, and 10 bases stayed unmatched. The CDR3 spans 15 residues. From germline, CDR1 is LNHDA and CDR2 SQIVND (reference sequence). CDR3 in amino acids: CASLMTGAATDTQYF. DNA of the CDR3: TGTGCCAGCTTAATGACAGGGGCCGCCACAGATACGCAGTATTTT.

This chain links TRBV5-1 with TRBJ2-3; D is perhaps TRBD2 (6 bases). The CDR3 contains 15 residues. V was trimmed by 0 bases and J by 2 bases, leaving 10 bases between them. Germline CDR1 is SGHRS and CDR2 is YFSETQ. The DNA for the CDR3 is TGCGCCAGCAGCTTGGCTAGCGCGCTCACAGATACGCAGTATTTT. It specifies CASSLASALTDTQYF.

This rearrangement joins TRBV5-1 to TRBJ1-1; D unclear. Germline CDR1 and CDR2: SGHRS and YFSETQ. This CDR3 is 16 amino acids long. The germline V and J ends were trimmed by 0 bases and 1 base, with 13 bases remaining between them. CDR3 residues: CASSLGAFQSNTEAFF. The CDR3 coding sequence is TGCGCCAGCAGCTTGGGCGCCTTTCAATCGAACACTGAAGCTTTCTTT.

This clone was seen more than once but under ten times. This rearrangement joins TRBV15 to TRBJ1-1, with 7 bases that match TRBD1. J gave up 5 bases and V 4 bases, and 4 bases lay outside the gene matches. This CDR3 region has 13 residues. Germline CDR1 is LNHNV and CDR2 is YYDKDF (reference sequence). Written as DNA, the CDR3 is TGTGCCACCAGCACCAGGGGGGATACTGAAGCTTTCTTT. Its protein product is CATSTRGDTEAFF.

The rearrangement links TRBV5-4 to TRBJ2-2; 7 bases map to TRBD2. With 3 bases clipped from V and 2 bases from J, the junction kept 4 bases outside the gene matches. Per the germline V gene, CDR1 is SGHNT and CDR2 is YYREEE (reference sequence). This CDR3 spans 15 amino acids. Here the CDR3 reads CASSSGTTNTGELFF. The CDR3, as DNA: TGTGCCAGCAGCTCCGGGACTACAAACACCGGGGAGCTGTTTTTT.

V gene TRBV5-1 combines with J gene TRBJ2-3; D unclear. V lost 4 bases and J lost 1, with 16 bases in between. This CDR3 region has 16 residues. CDR1 is SGHRS, CDR2 YFSETQ, per germline. The CDR3: CASSPPRLEGTDTQYF. Here the CDR3 DNA reads TGCGCCAGCAGCCCCCCGAGGCTAGAGGGCACAGATACGCAGTATTTT. The whole variable domain, filled in from reference TRBV5-1 and TRBJ2-3, reads KAGVTQTPRYLIKTRGQQVTLSCSPISGHRSVSWYQQTPGQGLQFLFEYFSETQRNKGNFPGRFSGRQFSNSRSEMNVSTLELGDSALYLCASSPPRLEGTDTQYFGPGTRLTVL.

This clone was detected only a few times. The CDR3 DNA reads TGTGCCAGCAGCCATGGACTAGCGGGAGAGATTAACATTCAGTACTTC. Its protein is CASSHGLAGEINIQYF. The genes are TRBV4-2 and TRBJ2-4, with 13 bases matching TRBD2. The J segment lost 7 bases and the V segment lost 3 bases, leaving 6 bases of the junction unmatched. The CDR3 loop spans 16 amino acids. The V gene's germline CDR1 is LGHNA and CDR2 YNFKEQ.

This clone was recorded only once. CDR3 sequence reads: CASSYLDRDTYEQYF. As DNA, the CDR3 is TGTGCCAGCAGTTACCTCGACAGGGATACCTACGAGCAGTACTTC. The chain employs TRBV6-5 and TRBJ2-7; 7 bases map to TRBD1. V gave up 2 bases and J gave up 2 bases; unmatched junction bases: 6. The CDR3 sequence is 15 residues long. Germline loops: CDR1 MNHEY, CDR2 SVGAGI.

This sequence joins TRBV14 and TRBJ1-4; D is perhaps TRBD1 (5 bases). Germline lookup yields CDR1 SGHDN and CDR2 FVKESK. The CDR3 has 16 residues. The V end lost 1 base, the J end lost 3 bases, and 12 bases lay between the germline ends. CDR3: CASSQGRGRANEKLFF. CDR3 DNA sequence: TGTGCCAGCAGCCAAGGTCGAGGCAGGGCTAATGAAAAACTGTTTTTT. The full variable domain, rest sourced from reference TRBV14 and TRBJ1-4, is EAGVTQFPSHSVIEKGQTVTLRCDPISGHDNLYWYRRVMGKEIKFLLHFVKESKQDESGMPNNRFLAERTGGTYSTLKVQPAELEDSGVYFCASSQGRGRANEKLFFGSGTQLSVL.

This CDR3 is CASSLGAGGRETQYF. The DNA for the CDR3 is TGTGCCAGCAGTTTGGGCGCGGGGGGGCGGGAGACCCAGTACTTC. The chain links TRBV6-6 to TRBJ2-5; 9 bases map to TRBD2. The CDR3 has 15 amino acids. Trimming took 4 bases from V and 5 from J; bases not matched to a gene: 8. The germline CDR1 and CDR2 sequences are MNHNY and SVGAGI (reference sequence).

This chain connects TRBV4-3 to TRBJ2-5; possible D gene TRBD1, 5 bases. Per germline, CDR1 LGHNA and CDR2 YSLEER. The CDR3 consists of 15 residues. Trimming stripped 0 bases from V and 2 bases from J, with 10 bases between. Here the CDR3 reads CASSQEQDPQETQYF. The CDR3 DNA reads as TGCGCCAGCAGCCAAGAACAGGATCCACAAGAGACCCAGTACTTC.

This chain uses TRBV1 with TRBJ2-7; the table names TRBD2, a call not compared with the DNA. TRBV1 is marked as a pseudogene. The CDR3 is 16 amino acids. For the CDR3, the DNA is TGCACCAGCAGCCACTTCAAAGCGGGGGTTCATTACGAGCAGTACTTC. Translated, it gives CTSSHFKAGVHYEQYF.

The chain recombines TRBV27 with TRBJ1-3; TRBD1 matches at 8 bases. The J segment lost 1 base and the V segment lost 9 bases, leaving 11 bases of the junction unmatched. The CDR3 runs to 16 residues. Germline CDR1 and CDR2: MNHEY and SMNVEV (reference sequence). CDR3 sequence reads: CASGRIQGGSGNTIYF. Written as DNA, the CDR3 is TGTGCCAGTGGTAGGATACAGGGGGGGTCTGGAAACACCATATATTTT.

This chain joins TRBV14 and TRBJ1-2; D might be TRBD1 (6 bases). The germline V gene encodes CDR1 SGHDN and CDR2 FVKESK. Trimming pared 1 base from V and 2 bases from J, leaving 29 bases between. The CDR3 contains 21 residues. CDR3 in DNA: TGTGCCAGCAGCCAAGGGGGTATGATTGTTCGACAGGTACAATCAAACTATGGCTACACCTTC. It yields the protein CASSQGGMIVRQVQSNYGYTF.

The chain combines TRBV28 with TRBJ2-7; 10 nucleotides line up with TRBD1. CDR1 and CDR2 (germline): MDHEN, SYDVKM. The CDR3 has 13 residues. The V gene end was trimmed by 3 bases and the J gene end by 4 bases; junction bases not matched to a gene: 0. The CDR3 sequence: CASSLDRGYEQYF. The CDR3 DNA is TGTGCCAGCAGTTTGGACAGGGGGTACGAGCAGTACTTC.

This chain joins TRBV19 and TRBJ1-2; 12 bases line up with TRBD1. This CDR3 is built from 21 residues. CDR1 is LNHDA, CDR2 SQIVND, per germline (reference sequence). With V trimmed by 5 bases and J by 2 bases, 21 bases remained unmatched. CDR3 loop: CASSSPYRTGTGGKLNYGYTF. The CDR3 DNA sequence: TGTGCCAGTAGTTCACCTTATCGAACCGGGACAGGGGGCAAACTGAACTATGGCTACACCTTC.

The genes are TRBV11-3 and TRBJ2-3, with 7 positions matching TRBD2. V lost 5 bases to trimming and J lost 3 bases; unmatched junction nucleotides: 5. Germline assignment: CDR1 SGHNT and CDR2 YENEEA. CDR3 length equals 14 residues. The CDR3 spells CASSGGSLTDTQYF. In DNA form, the CDR3 reads TGTGCCAGCAGCGGCGGGAGCTTGACAGATACGCAGTATTTT.

The chain carries TRBV5-1 and TRBJ2-6, with 8 bases lining up with TRBD1. From germline, CDR1 is SGHRS and CDR2 YFSETQ. V gave up 2 bases and J gave up 0 bases; unmatched junction bases: 1. This CDR3 spans 16 amino acids. The CDR3 loop reads CASSLGQGSGANVLTF. The CDR3 DNA is TGCGCCAGCAGCTTAGGACAGGGCTCTGGGGCCAACGTCCTGACTTTC.

The rearrangement links TRBV5-1 to TRBJ1-4, with a possible D match to TRBD1 (5 bases). CDR3 size: 15 residues. V dropped 4 bases and J dropped 10 bases, with 20 bases sitting between them. Looked up from germline, CDR1 is SGHRS and CDR2 is YFSETQ. The CDR3 coding sequence is TGCGCCAGCAGCCTTGGCGGCAGGGCCGAAGGAAAACTGTTTTTT. Residues: CASSLGGRAEGKLFF.

The rearrangement joins TRBV5-1 to TRBJ2-7, with D unclear. Germline V lookup: CDR1 SGHRS, CDR2 YFSETQ. This CDR3 is 14 amino acids long. V shed 1 base and J shed 2 bases, with 10 bases lying between them. The CDR3 coding sequence is TGCGCCAGCAGCTTGATGGTGGCAGCCTACGAGCAGTACTTC. Residues: CASSLMVAAYEQYF. Full variable domain (rest looked up from reference TRBV5-1 and TRBJ2-7): KAGVTQTPRYLIKTRGQQVTLSCSPISGHRSVSWYQQTPGQGLQFLFEYFSETQRNKGNFPGRFSGRQFSNSRSEMNVSTLELGDSALYLCASSLMVAAYEQYFGPGTRLTVT.

V gene TRBV28 combines with J gene TRBJ2-7; 7 positions agree with TRBD2. The CDR3 is 13 amino acids. The V gene end was trimmed by 11 bases and the J gene end by 4 bases; junction bases not matched to a gene: 11. Germline V gene data show CDR1 as MDHEN and CDR2 as SYDVKM. The CDR3 sequence: CAATGGGEYEQYF. CDR3 in DNA: TGTGCCGCAACGGGGGGAGGGGAGTACGAGCAGTACTTC.

This chain connects TRBV5-1 to TRBJ2-3, with D perhaps TRBD1 (6 bases). V lost 4 bases and J lost 6, with 15 bases in between. In germline, CDR1 is SGHRS, CDR2 YFSETQ. The CDR3 extends over 14 amino acids. The DNA of the CDR3 is TGCGCCAGCAGCGAGAGGACAGCAGGGGATACGCAGTATTTT. The encoded protein is CASSERTAGDTQYF.

The rearrangement joins TRBV6-6 to TRBJ2-3, with 9 bases matching TRBD2. This CDR3 is built from 14 residues. Germline loops: CDR1 MNHNY, CDR2 SVGAGI (reference sequence). Trimming took 6 bases from V and 4 from J; bases not matched to a gene: 5. The chain's CDR3 is CASSLGLASDTQYF. DNA of the CDR3: TGTGCCAGCAGCCTGGGACTAGCCTCAGATACGCAGTATTTT.